This T cell receptor beta chain was identified in a study of monozygotic twins with inflammatory bowel disease. Study-wide results and limits: It was observed that concordant and discordant twins did not differ in repertoire similarity, possibly given limited power. Findings did not support one strong IBD-associated signal or clonotype. Using the inverse Simpson index, IBD patients had lower TCRbeta diversity than healthy co-twins.

Germline V CDR1 and CDR2: SGHTA, FQGNSA. The CDR3 runs 16 residues. Per donor there was one draw, yielding a blood sample of around 2.3 ml. Concerning this clonotype itself: The antigen remains undetermined.

TCRdb reanalyzed the 5' RACE reads, giving one entry per CDR3 protein sequence and no DNA. The sample spans about 450,000 distinct CDR3 sequences; the ten largest clones claim 2.4%. Sequencing was performed on blood. The receptor was isolated from a human donor with ulcerative colitis or Crohn's disease, or a healthy co-twin of an affected twin (not recorded which). This chain joins TRBV7-2 and TRBJ2-7; no DNA is available, so the TRBD2 call from TCRdb remains unchecked. The CDR3 reads CASSSRERHPTYEQYF.